This TCR beta chain was documented in a study of blood T cell repertoires in COVID-19. At the level of the study: COVID-19 samples from acute and convalescent phases originated in the United States, Italy and Spain.

This clone was counted a single time. Participants were aged about 18 to 95 years, lived in about two dozen US areas, and enrolled virtually. The data were produced by immunoSEQ multiplex PCR, yet TCRdb's version contains in-frame clones alone and is incomplete. This sample has 400,000 or so clones, with over 75% found just once. The sample consisted of PBMCs or T cells enriched from blood (not recorded which). The receptor's source is a man between 35 and 55 years old in a cohort exposed to, infected with or recovered from COVID-19 (not recorded which).

CDR3 region: CASSRQDRQETQYF. The CDR3 nucleotides are TGTGCCAGCAGTCGCCAGGACAGGCAAGAGACCCAGTACTTC. The chain employs TRBV27 and TRBJ2-5; 7 positions match TRBD1. Germline V lookup: CDR1 MNHEY, CDR2 SMNVEV (reference sequence). Unmatched junction bases numbered 5, after V lost 5 bases and J lost 2 bases. The CDR3 is 14 amino acids.